Listed below are T cell receptor beta chains from one sample, sequenced in a study of T cell responses to AZD1222 COVID-19 vaccine. The repertoire was sequenced with immunoSEQ multiplex PCR; TCRdb's copy has only in-frame clones and lacks some. Of around 140,000 clones in the sample, 92% were seen once. The input for sequencing was peripheral blood, taken 28 days after the second AZD1222 dose. These receptors were taken from an adult who received the AZD1222 COVID-19 vaccine. The CDR3 runs from the conserved cysteine through the conserved F or W. D genes are given only for firm matches. Clone size, where shown, is once, few, many, or a class for clones that have expanded.

>TRBJ1-1|once|NA|TRBV28
CASRPNRETEAFF
TGTGCCAGCAGGCCAAACAGGGAAACTGAAGCTTTCTTT
>TRBJ2-3|NA|TRBD2|TRBV5-1
CASSMLAGVPDTQYF
TGCGCCAGCAGCATGCTAGCGGGAGTCCCAGATACGCAGTATTTT
>TRBJ1-6|NA|TRBD1|TRBV19
CASSAETGDTYNSPLHF
TGTGCCAGTAGTGCTGAGACAGGGGACACCTATAATTCACCCCTCCACTTT
>TRBJ2-7|once|NA|TRBV3-1/TRBV3-2
CASSQELAVSGRRFSYEQYF
TGTGCCAGCAGCCAAGAACTGGCCGTCAGCGGGCGCCGATTCTCCTACGAGCAGTACTTC
>TRBJ1-4|NA|TRBD1|TRBV25-1
CASSVPGQLNEKLFF
TGTGCCAGCAGTGTACCGGGACAGCTCAATGAAAAACTGTTTTTT
>TRBJ2-1|NA|NA|TRBV14
CASSQVRSLGRQFF
TGTGCCAGCAGCCAAGTTCGGTCCCTAGGTAGGCAGTTCTTC
>TRBJ1-2|NA|NA|TRBV27
CASSEQYTGPYGYTF
TGTGCCAGCAGCGAACAGTACACAGGGCCCTATGGCTACACCTTC
>TRBJ2-2|NA|NA|TRBV6-5
CASSFGTRNTGELFF
TGTGCCAGCAGTTTCGGGACCAGGAACACCGGGGAGCTGTTTTTT
>TRBJ2-3|NA|NA|TRBV5-1
CASSLIGEDTQYF
TGCGCCAGCAGCCTTATAGGGGAAGATACGCAGTATTTT
>TRBJ2-7|NA|NA|TRBV28
CASSFQGSNEQYF
TGTGCCAGCAGTTTTCAGGGTTCGAACGAGCAGTACTTC
>TRBJ2-7|NA|NA|TRBV6-2/TRBV6-3
CASSARIADLGTSYEQYF
TGTGCCAGCAGTGCCCGGATAGCGGACTTGGGGACTTCCTACGAGCAGTACTTC
>TRBJ2-2|NA|NA|TRBV6-6
CASSYILGSNTGELFF
TGTGCCAGCAGTTACATTCTAGGGTCGAACACCGGGGAGCTGTTTTTT
>TRBJ1-4|NA|NA|TRBV25-1
CASKGANEKLFF
TGTGCCAGCAAAGGAGCTAATGAAAAACTGTTTTTT
>TRBJ1-1|once|TRBD1|TRBV5-1
CASSPGTASRDTEAFF
TGCGCCAGCAGCCCCGGGACAGCCAGCCGTGACACTGAAGCTTTCTTT
>TRBJ1-4|NA|TRBD1|TRBV6-5
CASSGQGNEKLFF
TGTGCCAGCTCAGGACAGGGTAATGAAAAACTGTTTTTT
>TRBJ2-7|once|NA|TRBV5-8
CASSLGPTSYEQYF
TGTGCCAGCAGCTTGGGGCCGACCTCCTACGAGCAGTACTTC
>TRBJ1-6|NA|NA|TRBV14
CASSQGHQAGSPLHF
TGTGCCAGCAGCCAAGGTCACCAGGCGGGTTCACCCCTCCACTTT
>TRBJ1-5|NA|NA|TRBV30
CAWSPPGLQPNQPQHF
TGTGCCTGGAGTCCGCCGGGCCTCCAGCCTAATCAGCCCCAGCATTTT
>TRBJ2-3|few|TRBD2|TRBV11-2
CASSLVAGGADTQYF
TGTGCCAGCAGCTTAGTAGCGGGAGGGGCAGATACGCAGTATTTT
>TRBJ1-1|NA|NA|TRBV5-1
CASSKDRGNTEAFF
TGCGCCAGCAGCAAGGACAGAGGGAACACTGAAGCTTTCTTT
>TRBJ1-2|NA|TRBD1|TRBV4-3
CASSQATGGVYGYTF
TGCGCCAGCAGCCAAGCTACAGGGGGCGTCTATGGCTACACCTTC
>TRBJ1-5|few|NA|TRBV10-3
CAISASEGQPQHF
TGTGCCATCAGTGCCTCGGAGGGTCAGCCCCAGCATTTT
>TRBJ2-1|NA|NA|TRBV11-3
CASSLDGEDDEQFF
TGTGCCAGCAGCTTAGATGGTGAAGACGATGAGCAGTTCTTC
>TRBJ1-1|NA|TRBD1|TRBV28
CASSFQGDTEAFF
TGTGCCAGCAGTTTTCAGGGGGACACTGAAGCTTTCTTT